These 21 T cell receptor beta chains originate from one sample sequenced in a study of cytomegalovirus exposure and HLA in healthy donors. The PCR used 60 Vbeta and 13 Jbeta primers. Assay used: immunoSEQ multiplex PCR; TCRdb lists only in-frame clones, some missing. The repertoire includes tens of thousands of clones, roughly 74% of them detected once, and 1.4% sits in the top ten. The sample taken for sequencing was PBMCs. These receptors all come from a female donor in good health and CMV-seronegative.

The chain uses TRBV2 and TRBJ2-5; D perhaps matches TRBD1 (5 bases). Germline CDR1 SNHLY, CDR2 FYNNEI. The CDR3 extends over 14 amino acids. Trimming shortened V by 8 bases and J by 2 bases, and 15 bases separated the two germline ends. The chain's CDR3 is CASLYERQQETQYF. The CDR3 nucleotides are TGTGCCAGCTTATACGAGAGACAGCAAGAGACCCAGTACTTC.

This clone was found once. The V call is TRBV7-2, the J call TRBJ1-5; 7 positions match TRBD1. V was clipped by 0 bases and J by 1 base; unmatched bases: 0. The germline V gene has CDR1 SGHTA and CDR2 FQGNSA. This CDR3 contains 15 residues. The CDR3 DNA reads TGTGCCAGCAGCTTAGCGGGACAGAGCAATCAGCCCCAGCATTTT. Protein: CASSLAGQSNQPQHF.

V usage is TRBV5-1 and J usage is TRBJ1-1, with 7 bases fitting TRBD1. The CDR3 loop spans 15 amino acids. Trimming cost V 2 bases and J 2 bases; bases outside gene matches: 6. Germline V lookup: CDR1 SGHRS, CDR2 YFSETQ. The CDR3 loop is CASSLPRQGNTEAFF. The CDR3 DNA follows: TGCGCCAGCAGCTTACCCCGACAGGGCAACACTGAAGCTTTCTTT.

The gene calls are TRBV19 and TRBJ1-5; no definite D call. Trimming pared 1 base from V and 0 bases from J, leaving 10 bases between. This CDR3 has 16 amino acids. Looked up from germline, CDR1 is LNHDA and CDR2 is SQIVND (reference sequence). The DNA for the CDR3 is TGTGCCAGTAGTATAGGCAGGCCATATAGCAATCAGCCCCAGCATTTT. Translating gives CASSIGRPYSNQPQHF.

J is TRBJ1-2 and V is TRBV6-1; 7 bases line up with TRBD1. V was clipped by 6 bases and J by 0 bases; unmatched bases: 1. This CDR3 comprises 13 residues. Per germline, CDR1 MNHNS and CDR2 SASEGT. CDR3 residues: CASRGTANYGYTF. DNA of the CDR3: TGTGCCAGCAGGGGGACAGCTAACTATGGCTACACCTTC.

This chain joins TRBV30 and TRBJ1-3, with D unclear. This CDR3 spans 13 amino acids. Germline values: CDR1 GTSNPN, CDR2 SVGIG (reference sequence). Deletions cut 0 bases from V and 2 bases from J, with 5 bases between. CDR3 loop: CAWSVLAGNTIYF. The CDR3 coding sequence is TGTGCCTGGAGTGTACTTGCTGGAAACACCATATATTTT.

CDR3 in amino acids: CAKAKGGAYNEQFF. DNA for the CDR3: TGTGCCAAAGCGAAAGGGGGGGCATACAATGAGCAGTTCTTC. V gene TRBV6-4 combines with J gene TRBJ2-1; D may be TRBD2 (7 bases). Germline CDR1 MRHNA, CDR2 SNTAGT. V lost 10 bases and J lost 4, with 17 bases in between. This CDR3 is built from 14 residues.

The chain employs TRBV7-2 and TRBJ1-1, with 7 bases fitting TRBD1. Per germline, CDR1 SGHTA and CDR2 FQGNSA. The J segment lost 11 bases and the V segment lost 5 bases, leaving 14 bases of the junction unmatched. This CDR3 spans 14 amino acids. In DNA, the CDR3 is TGTGCCAGCAGCACAGACAGGGTCATCCGGGGGGCTTTCTTT. Its protein product is CASSTDRVIRGAFF.

The chain recombines TRBV4-1 with TRBJ2-7, with TRBD1 identical over 9 bases. Germline V gene sequence: CDR1 MGHRA, CDR2 YSYEKL. The CDR3 spans 15 residues. The ends lost 4 bases at V and 1 base at J; junction bases unmatched: 5. CDR3 region: CASSPGQGMSYEQYF. CDR3 DNA sequence: TGCGCCAGCAGCCCTGGACAGGGGATGTCCTACGAGCAGTACTTC.

The V call is TRBV6-1, the J call TRBJ2-7; 7 bases map to TRBD2. With V trimmed by 6 bases and J by 6 bases, 8 bases remained unmatched. Germline values: CDR1 MNHNS, CDR2 SASEGT. This CDR3 comprises 13 residues. CDR3 residues: CASSPGTIGEQYF. The CDR3 nucleotides are TGTGCCAGCAGCCCCGGGACTATTGGCGAGCAGTACTTC.

The V gene is TRBV2, the J gene TRBJ2-3; D perhaps matches TRBD2 (7 bases). Trimming took off 7 bases at V and 4 bases at J, with 18 bases between the two ends. The CDR3 length is 15 residues. Germline-derived CDR1 and CDR2 are SNHLY and FYNNEI. CDR3 loop: CASTHLRGAPDTQYF. The CDR3 bases are TGTGCCAGCACTCACCTTCGGGGGGCCCCAGATACGCAGTATTTT.

The genes are TRBV7-2 and TRBJ1-4; 11 nucleotides agree with TRBD1. Germline V lookup: CDR1 SGHTA, CDR2 FQGNSA. CDR3 size: 19 residues. With V trimmed by 4 bases and J by 2 bases, 12 bases remained unmatched. The CDR3 here is CASSSPRDRGTSTNEKLFF. CDR3 sequence (DNA): TGTGCCAGCAGCTCCCCCCGGGACAGGGGGACGTCGACTAATGAAAAACTGTTTTTT.

The sample holds a few counts of this clone. This rearrangement joins TRBV5-4 to TRBJ2-3; 11 nucleotides align to TRBD2. There are 16 residues in the CDR3. V lost 0 bases and J lost 6; bases outside the gene matches: 6. Germline loops: CDR1 SGHNT, CDR2 YYREEE (reference sequence). The CDR3 here is CASSLGASGGRDTQYF. The CDR3 DNA sequence: TGTGCCAGCAGCTTGGGGGCTAGCGGGGGGCGGGATACGCAGTATTTT.

The V and J genes are TRBV7-9 and TRBJ2-7; a weak D match, TRBD2 (6 bases). CDR1 and CDR2 from the germline V gene are SEHNR and FQNEAQ (reference sequence). The CDR3 runs to 14 residues. V was trimmed by 5 bases and J by 0 bases, leaving 11 bases between them. CDR3 region: CASSVVADSYEQYF. The CDR3 DNA follows: TGTGCCAGCAGCGTAGTAGCGGACTCCTACGAGCAGTACTTC.

The J gene is TRBJ2-3, the V gene TRBV6-1; 10 bases line up with TRBD1. Germline loops: CDR1 MNHNS, CDR2 SASEGT. V was pared by 0 bases and J by 3 bases, with 9 bases of the junction left unmatched. The CDR3 is 18 amino acids. The DNA of the CDR3 is TGTGCCAGCAGTGAAGCGCATACGACAGGGGGCTTGACAGATACGCAGTATTTT. Translating gives CASSEAHTTGGLTDTQYF.

The chain uses TRBV6-5 and TRBJ2-3, with a tentative D call TRBD2 (6 bases). The germline V gene encodes CDR1 MNHEY and CDR2 SVGAGI. The CDR3 is 15 residues long. V was shortened by 8 bases and J by 2 bases, with 17 bases between the two germline ends. The CDR3 nucleotides are TGTGCCAGCGTCCCCGGGGGAGCAAACACAGATACGCAGTATTTT. Translating it yields CASVPGGANTDTQYF.

The chain employs TRBV11-3 and TRBJ2-3; tentative D call: TRBD2 (5 bases). V lost 5 bases and J lost 2, with 8 bases in between. The CDR3 has 13 amino acids. CDR1 and CDR2 (germline): SGHNT, YENEEA. For the CDR3, the DNA is TGTGCCAGCAGCGGCGGACTCACAGATACGCAGTATTTT. Amino acid sequence: CASSGGLTDTQYF.

The rearrangement links TRBV9 to TRBJ2-5; possibly TRBD1 for D (6 bases). Trimming took 0 bases from V and 1 from J, leaving 13 bases between them. The CDR3 consists of 16 residues. Germline V gene lookup returns CDR1 SGDLS and CDR2 YYNGEE. The CDR3 sequence is CASSVGPAGVQETQYF. CDR3 nucleotide sequence: TGTGCCAGCAGCGTAGGTCCAGCAGGGGTCCAAGAGACCCAGTACTTC.

The V gene is TRBV19, the J gene TRBJ2-4; D possibly corresponds to TRBD1 (6 bases). This CDR3 is built from 13 residues. Trimming took off 5 bases at V and 5 bases at J, with 10 bases between the two ends. Germline V CDR1 and CDR2: LNHDA, SQIVND (reference sequence). CDR3 sequence: CASSDYRENIQYF. CDR3 coding DNA: TGTGCCAGTAGTGACTACAGGGAAAACATTCAGTACTTC.

The chain is built from TRBV19 and TRBJ2-5; D gene unclear. The germline CDR1 and CDR2 sequences are LNHDA and SQIVND (reference sequence). This CDR3 has 11 residues. Trimming left V 4 bases short and J 12 bases short, with 12 bases between. Written as DNA, the CDR3 is TGTGCCAGTAGTAATCGACGAGCGAAGTACTTC. It yields the protein CASSNRRAKYF.

The V and J genes are TRBV29-1 and TRBJ2-3, with 9 bases that match TRBD2. This CDR3 comprises 14 residues. The trim removed 2 bases at V and 6 bases at J, leaving 6 bases unmatched. Germline loops: CDR1 SQVTM, CDR2 ANQGSEA. CDR3 residues: CSVEYGLAGDTQYF. CDR3 in DNA: TGCAGCGTTGAATATGGGCTAGCGGGGGATACGCAGTATTTT.